This T cell receptor beta chain came from a study of shared clonotypes between healthy human individuals. Study observations and caveats: Limited genetic and exposure-history diversity came from having few donors. Naive subsets generally exceeded memory subsets in estimated richness. The expectation was that sequencing depth would affect clonotype sharing among donors.

V lost 4 bases to trimming and J lost 3 bases; unmatched junction nucleotides: 11. Per germline, CDR1 MNHEY and CDR2 SMNVEV (reference sequence). This CDR3 region has 17 residues. The assay was carried out at the deep level. Here immunoSEQ multiplex PCR was the method, and the copy in TCRdb shows in-frame clones only, minus some. This sample yields 950,000 to 1,100,000 clones, of which roughly 70% are seen a single time; approximately 1.5% belongs to the top ten. A word on this clone: Its antigen is not known.

V and J are TRBV27 and TRBJ2-1; 8 bases fit TRBD2. Sequencing used memory CD4+ T cells sorted from blood. Stated subset: CD45RA-negative fraction. This receptor was obtained from a man aged 18 to 35 in good health. CDR3 DNA: TGTGCCAGCAGTTCCCTATCGACTAGCGCCCGCTACAATGAGCAGTTCTTC. This translates into CASSSLSTSARYNEQFF.